Sequencing of this TCR beta chain was carried out in a study of T cells in Graves' hyperthyroidism and ophthalmopathy. Study-level points and caveats: Appearing also in blood were most of the thyroid clonotypes expanded above 0.001. From stable hyperthyroidism, ophthalmopathy was separated by a 13 V-J model.

This clonotype was observed at least ten times. The antigen is not known. Amplification targeted TCR beta CDR3 regions from RNA transcripts. HTBI primers were used for first-round RT-PCR of the TCR CDR3. From the multiplex PCR reads, TCRdb called clonotypes with MiXCR, one entry per CDR3 protein. The table records almost 500,000 distinct CDR3 sequences, under 25% of them present only once. Germline CDR1 is MNHNS and CDR2 is SASEGT. Trimming stripped 6 bases from V and 3 bases from J, with 15 bases between. The CDR3 runs 16 residues. The cohort's ophthalmopathy patients, a group with duration under 3 months, had a Clinical Activity Score of at least 3 and a NOSPECS grade of at least 4. Clinical symptoms, serum thyroxine, TRAb, thyroid ultrasound and orbital computed tomography informed diagnoses.

The chain is built from TRBV6-1 and TRBJ1-6; D gene uncertain. This clonotype was sampled from a woman in her 70s with Graves' ophthalmopathy. Material for sequencing was blood. The CDR3 DNA reads TGTGCCAGCAGGGAACTTGGTCGGGACTATAATTCACCCCTCCACTTT. Translated, it gives CASRELGRDYNSPLHF.